This is a list of T cell receptor beta chains from one sample in a study of T cell repertoires in cytomegalovirus infection. In TCRdb, the reads were re-called with MiXCR into one record per CDR3 protein. The sample lists about 470,000 distinct CDR3 sequences; about 42% were seen once. Their cognate antigens are unknown. The specimen comprised cultured PBMCs, sampled from culture after CMV antigen stimulation. Receptors were obtained from a human donor in good health (CMV status not recorded). Some clones in this sample may be carry-over from other donors' samples. The CDR3 runs from the conserved cysteine through the conserved F or W. Each record gives: clone size, D gene, J gene, CDR3 length, V gene, CDR3 DNA, CDR3 protein. D genes are given only for firm matches. Clone size, where shown, is once, few, many, or a class for clones that have expanded.

clone size: -; D gene: TRBD2; J gene: TRBJ2-3; CDR3 length: 13; V gene: TRBV10-2; CDR3 DNA: TGCGCCATCAGCGGGGTAGACGCAGATACGCAGTATTTT; CDR3 protein: CAISGVDADTQYF
clone size: few; D gene: TRBD2; J gene: TRBJ2-3; CDR3 length: 15; V gene: TRBV12-3/TRBV12-4; CDR3 DNA: TGTGCCAGCAGGTATAGCGGGGGGCCCACAGATACGCAGTATTTT; CDR3 protein: CASRYSGGPTDTQYF
clone size: -; D gene: TRBD1; J gene: TRBJ1-2; CDR3 length: 13; V gene: TRBV27; CDR3 DNA: TGTGCCAGCAGCCACCCCCAGGGGGTGGGAACCACCTTC; CDR3 protein: CASSHPQGVGTTF
clone size: many; D gene: TRBD2; J gene: TRBJ2-1; CDR3 length: 18; V gene: TRBV7-2; CDR3 DNA: TGTGCCAGCAGCCATCCGCGTGCCGGGGGGTTTAACTACAATGAGCAGTTCTTC; CDR3 protein: CASSHPRAGGFNYNEQFF
clone size: -; D gene: TRBD2; J gene: TRBJ2-4; CDR3 length: 15; V gene: TRBV7-2; CDR3 DNA: TGTGCCAGCAGCTCCTCTAGCGGGACTTTGAGCATTCAGTACTTC; CDR3 protein: CASSSSSGTLSIQYF
clone size: -; D gene: -; J gene: TRBJ2-7; CDR3 length: 13; V gene: TRBV12-3/TRBV12-4; CDR3 DNA: TGTGCCAGCACCAGGGAGTGGACTACCGAGCAGTACTTC; CDR3 protein: CASTREWTTEQYF
clone size: -; D gene: -; J gene: TRBJ2-7; CDR3 length: 14; V gene: TRBV11-2; CDR3 DNA: TGTGCCAGCAGCTTAGATCCGTTGGGGCAGTCGAAGGACTTC; CDR3 protein: CASSLDPLGQSKDF
clone size: few; D gene: -; J gene: TRBJ1-2; CDR3 length: 16; V gene: TRBV7-2; CDR3 DNA: TGTGCCAGCAGCTTAGCGCGAGGGGGGGCCGACTATGGCTACACCTTC; CDR3 protein: CASSLARGGADYGYTF
clone size: few; D gene: TRBD2; J gene: TRBJ2-7; CDR3 length: 19; V gene: TRBV7-2; CDR3 DNA: TGTGCCAGCAGCCCCAGGACTAGCGGGAGGTCGGGGGGCCCCTACGAGCAGTACTTC; CDR3 protein: CASSPRTSGRSGGPYEQYF
clone size: many; D gene: -; J gene: TRBJ1-1; CDR3 length: 13; V gene: TRBV7-2; CDR3 DNA: TGTGCCAGCAGCTTACATCAGAACACTGAAGCTTTCTTT; CDR3 protein: CASSLHQNTEAFF
clone size: -; D gene: -; J gene: TRBJ1-2; CDR3 length: 16; V gene: TRBV7-2; CDR3 DNA: TGTGCCAGCAGCTTCAACCCAGGGGCCAGTAACTATGGCTACACCTTC; CDR3 protein: CASSFNPGASNYGYTF
clone size: -; D gene: -; J gene: TRBJ2-3; CDR3 length: 13; V gene: TRBV27; CDR3 DNA: TGTGCCAGCGCTAGCGCTGGCACAGATACGCAGTATTTT; CDR3 protein: CASASAGTDTQYF
clone size: -; D gene: -; J gene: TRBJ2-3; CDR3 length: 17; V gene: TRBV7-6; CDR3 DNA: TGTGCCAGCAGCTTATCTATCTCGGGGGAACCCACAGATACGCAGTATTTT; CDR3 protein: CASSLSISGEPTDTQYF
clone size: -; D gene: -; J gene: TRBJ1-2; CDR3 length: 14; V gene: TRBV7-2; CDR3 DNA: TGTGCCAGCAGCTCCACCCCCGCCCTATATGGCTACACCTTC; CDR3 protein: CASSSTPALYGYTF
clone size: -; D gene: -; J gene: TRBJ2-5; CDR3 length: 14; V gene: TRBV7-7; CDR3 DNA: TGTGCCAGCAGCTTAGGGCTCATCGGTGCGGCCCAGTACTTC; CDR3 protein: CASSLGLIGAAQYF
clone size: few; D gene: -; J gene: TRBJ1-1; CDR3 length: 15; V gene: TRBV7-9; CDR3 DNA: TGTGCCAGCAGCTCAGTTTTTCGACGGGACACTGAAGCTTTCTTT; CDR3 protein: CASSSVFRRDTEAFF
clone size: -; D gene: -; J gene: TRBJ2-2; CDR3 length: 14; V gene: TRBV7-2; CDR3 DNA: TGTGCCAGCAGCTACAAAATCGGCACCGGGGAGCTGTTTTTT; CDR3 protein: CASSYKIGTGELFF
clone size: -; D gene: -; J gene: TRBJ2-7; CDR3 length: 15; V gene: TRBV6-6; CDR3 DNA: TGTGCCAGCAGTCCCTTTGGGGGGCGTTGGAGCGAGCAGTACTTC; CDR3 protein: CASSPFGGRWSEQYF
clone size: few; D gene: TRBD2; J gene: TRBJ2-7; CDR3 length: 15; V gene: TRBV10-3; CDR3 DNA: TGTGCCATCAGTAAGACTAGCGGAAACTCCTACGAGCAGTACTTC; CDR3 protein: CAISKTSGNSYEQYF
clone size: -; D gene: -; J gene: TRBJ2-5; CDR3 length: 12; V gene: TRBV7-6; CDR3 DNA: TGTGCCAGCAGCTTATATGAAGAGACCCAGTACTTC; CDR3 protein: CASSLYEETQYF
clone size: -; D gene: -; J gene: TRBJ2-7; CDR3 length: 13; V gene: TRBV11-2; CDR3 DNA: TGTGCCGGCAGCCACGGGACGAGATACGAGCAGTACTTC; CDR3 protein: CAGSHGTRYEQYF
clone size: few; D gene: -; J gene: TRBJ1-2; CDR3 length: 14; V gene: TRBV7-2; CDR3 DNA: TGTGCCAGCAGCGCTAACGCGGGTATCGATGGCTACACCTTC; CDR3 protein: CASSANAGIDGYTF